The rows below give T cell receptor beta chains drawn from one sample of a study of tumour-infiltrating T cells in Burkitt lymphoma. Libraries were prepared by immunoSEQ multiplex PCR; TCRdb keeps only in-frame clonotypes and omits some of them. This sample carries roughly 15,000 clones, around 30% of them seen once, and the ten largest clones take more than 5.5%. The sample was tumor tissue. The receptors were gathered from a human donor with diffuse large B-cell lymphoma. Both conserved end residues are part of each CDR3. The D gene is left open where the match is weak. Size values are once, few and many counts, or a class for expanded clones, and some rows have none.

CDR3: CASREVGTKSYNEQFF
DNA: TGTGCCAGCAGGGAGGTCGGGACTAAATCCTACAATGAGCAGTTCTTC
J: TRBJ2-1
V: TRBV7-3
D: TRBD2
size: medium-sized

CDR3: CASSLWNFLSGAPYEQYF
DNA: TGTGCCAGCAGTTTATGGAATTTCTTGTCCGGGGCGCCCTACGAGCAGTACTTC
J: TRBJ2-7
V: TRBV28
D: -
size: -

CDR3: CASSWPSGGPVEKLFF
DNA: TGTGCCAGCAGCTGGCCCTCGGGGGGACCGGTTGAAAAACTGTTTTTT
J: TRBJ1-4
V: TRBV5-5
D: -
size: few

CDR3: CASSYGTGGQPQHF
DNA: TGTGCCAGCAGTTACGGAACAGGGGGCCAGCCCCAGCATTTT
J: TRBJ1-5
V: TRBV6-6
D: TRBD1
size: few

CDR3: CASSLTRGSSGNEQFF
DNA: TGTGCCAGCAGTTTAACGCGCGGGAGTTCCGGCAATGAGCAGTTCTTC
J: TRBJ2-1
V: TRBV28
D: TRBD2
size: -

CDR3: CAWGGTGYNEQFF
DNA: TGTGCCTGGGGAGGGACAGGGTACAATGAGCAGTTCTTC
J: TRBJ2-1
V: TRBV30
D: TRBD1
size: few

CDR3: CAWSAGTGGQPQHF
DNA: TGTGCCTGGAGTGCCGGGACAGGGGGCCAGCCCCAGCATTTT
J: TRBJ1-5
V: TRBV30
D: TRBD1
size: few

CDR3: CASSLVGGRATDTQYF
DNA: TGCGCCAGCAGCTTGGTTGGCGGGAGGGCGACGGATACGCAGTATTTT
J: TRBJ2-3
V: TRBV5-1
D: TRBD2
size: few

CDR3: CASSPGRTYGYTF
DNA: TGTGCCAGCAGCCCCGGCAGGACTTATGGCTACACCTTC
J: TRBJ1-2
V: TRBV6-5
D: -
size: -

CDR3: CASSSRQELYEQYF
DNA: TGTGCCAGCAGTTCAAGACAGGAGCTGTACGAGCAGTACTTC
J: TRBJ2-7
V: TRBV27
D: -
size: few

CDR3: CASSTPFFYGYTF
DNA: TGTGCCAGTAGTACCCCTTTTTTTTATGGCTACACCTTC
J: TRBJ1-2
V: TRBV19
D: -
size: -

CDR3: CASSPRTGTNRYEQYF
DNA: TGTGCCAGCAGCCCTAGGACAGGAACAAACCGGTACGAGCAGTACTTC
J: TRBJ2-7
V: TRBV7-9
D: TRBD1
size: few

CDR3: CASSPGGVVYGYTF
DNA: TGTGCCAGCTCACCAGGAGGGGTCGTCTATGGCTACACCTTC
J: TRBJ1-2
V: TRBV18
D: -
size: -

CDR3: CASSPSGRLSYEQYF
DNA: TGTGCCAGCAGCCCTAGCGGGAGGTTATCCTACGAGCAGTACTTC
J: TRBJ2-7
V: TRBV5-6
D: TRBD2
size: -

CDR3: CASSSGTRGNEKLFF
DNA: TGTGCCAGTAGCTCCGGGACACGAGGGAATGAAAAACTGTTTTTT
J: TRBJ1-4
V: TRBV19
D: -
size: few

CDR3: CASSRDRGYEQFF
DNA: TGTGCCAGCAGCCGGGACCGGGGGTATGAGCAGTTCTTC
J: TRBJ2-1
V: TRBV11-3
D: -
size: few

CDR3: CASSKDGDNQPQHF
DNA: TGTGCCAGCAGCAAGGACGGGGACAATCAGCCCCAGCATTTT
J: TRBJ1-5
V: TRBV7-6
D: -
size: -

CDR3: CASSAQGDQPQHF
DNA: TGTGCCAGCAGTGCGCAGGGCGATCAGCCCCAGCATTTT
J: TRBJ1-5
V: TRBV6-1
D: -
size: -

CDR3: CASSPGGAYNEQFF
DNA: TGTGCCAGCAGCCCAGGGGGAGCCTACAATGAGCAGTTCTTC
J: TRBJ2-1
V: TRBV9
D: TRBD1
size: medium-sized

CDR3: CASSVATDMVVGGEAFF
DNA: TGTGCCAGCAGCGTAGCTACCGACATGGTGGTGGGGGGGGAAGCTTTCTTT
J: TRBJ1-1
V: TRBV9
D: -
size: -